These 10 T cell receptor beta chains were all obtained from the same sample, sequenced in a study of PD-1 blockade in classical Hodgkin lymphoma. No patient escaped relapse after autologous stem cell transplantation, and brentuximab vedotin exposure varied. The method was immunoSEQ multiplex PCR; TCRdb's version includes in-frame clones alone and lacks a portion of them. The sample comprises around 66,000 clones, 65% to 75% of which are singletons, and about 9.8% rests with the top ten. This specimen consisted of peripheral blood mononuclear cells (PBMCs), obtained before the second cycle of nivolumab. These receptors originate from a human donor with classical Hodgkin lymphoma.

The chain carries TRBV5-1 and TRBJ2-7; D gene uncertain. Germline values: CDR1 SGHRS, CDR2 YFSETQ. The V gene lost 0 bases and the J gene lost 6 bases, with 13 bases spanning the gap. The CDR3 has 14 residues. The CDR3 loop reads CASSLDKVLSEQYF. DNA for the CDR3: TGCGCCAGCAGCTTGGATAAAGTACTCTCCGAGCAGTACTTC.

The chain uses TRBV4-1 and TRBJ1-4; maybe TRBD1 (5 bases). CDR3 length: 15 amino acids. V dropped 0 bases and J dropped 8 bases, with 13 bases sitting between them. Germline V CDR1 and CDR2: MGHRA, YSYEKL. This CDR3 is CASSQDGALGEKLFF. CDR3 in DNA: TGCGCCAGCAGCCAAGACGGGGCTCTGGGAGAAAAACTGTTTTTT.

This sequence joins TRBV10-3 and TRBJ2-6; 8 nucleotides match TRBD1. Germline lookup yields CDR1 ENHRY and CDR2 SYGVKD. Trimming at V came to 4 bases and at J to 4 bases, leaving 3 bases not matched to a gene. The CDR3 spans 15 residues. The CDR3 DNA sequence: TGTGCCATCAGTGCGACAGGGGTCGGGGCCAACGTCCTGACTTTC. This encodes CAISATGVGANVLTF.

The chain is built from TRBV29-1 and TRBJ2-7; D is tentatively TRBD1 or TRBD2 (5 bases each). The V and J ends lost 8 bases and 3 bases respectively, with 14 bases between them. The V gene's germline CDR1 is SQVTM and CDR2 ANQGSEA. The CDR3 runs to 12 residues. In DNA form, the CDR3 reads TGCAGCTTCCGGGACCCAGGCTACGAGCAGTACTTC. Amino acid sequence: CSFRDPGYEQYF.

This chain uses TRBV5-1 with TRBJ2-3, with D hard to call. The CDR3 has 14 residues. V dropped 0 bases and J dropped 1 base, with 6 bases sitting between them. Germline assignment: CDR1 SGHRS and CDR2 YFSETQ. CDR3 region: CASSLVTGTDTQYF. The CDR3 bases are TGCGCCAGCAGCTTGGTGACGGGCACAGATACGCAGTATTTT.

This chain connects TRBV9 to TRBJ1-1; D might be TRBD1 (5 bases). The germline V gene has CDR1 SGDLS and CDR2 YYNGEE. V shed 2 bases and J shed 6 bases, with 8 bases lying between them. The CDR3 runs 12 residues. The CDR3 coding sequence is TGTGCCAGCAGCGTCCAGGGTTCTGAAGCTTTCTTT. Translated, it gives CASSVQGSEAFF.

The chain carries TRBV18 and TRBJ1-2; D is uncertain. Germline lookup yields CDR1 KGHSH and CDR2 LQKENI. This CDR3 comprises 14 residues. Deletions cut 2 bases from V and 0 bases from J, with 7 bases between. CDR3 residues: CASSPLTANYGYTF. The CDR3 coding sequence is TGTGCCAGCTCACCATTAACCGCTAACTATGGCTACACCTTC. The full variable domain, its missing parts supplied by reference TRBV18 and TRBJ1-2, is NAGVMQNPRHLVRRRGQEARLRCSPMKGHSHVYWYRQLPEEGLKFMVYLQKENIIDESGMPKERFSAEFPKEGPSILRIQQVVRGDSAAYFCASSPLTANYGYTFGSGTRLTVV.

This clone was found once. The chain joins TRBV5-1 to TRBJ1-1; possible D gene TRBD1, 5 bases. The V gene's germline CDR1 is SGHRS and CDR2 YFSETQ. CDR3 length: 13 residues. Trimming shortened V by 3 bases and J by 7 bases, and 13 bases separated the two germline ends. For the CDR3, the DNA is TGCGCCAGCAGCTCCGGCCCGGGGGATGAAGCTTTCTTT. Residues: CASSSGPGDEAFF.

J is TRBJ1-1 and V is TRBV28; no definite D call. This CDR3 is built from 14 residues. Germline V gene sequence: CDR1 MDHEN, CDR2 SYDVKM. Trimming pared 5 bases from V and 1 base from J, leaving 11 bases between. The CDR3 coding sequence is TGTGCCAGCAGTCTGACTCGGGCGAACACTGAAGCTTTCTTT. It encodes CASSLTRANTEAFF.

This chain uses TRBV5-1 with TRBJ2-1, with 7 positions matching TRBD1. The CDR3 extends over 15 amino acids. The V and J ends lost 6 bases and 3 bases, in that order; junction bases with no gene match: 9. Looked up from germline, CDR1 is SGHRS and CDR2 is YFSETQ. As DNA, the CDR3 is TGCGCCAGCACCTGGTACGGACAGGACTACAATGAGCAGTTCTTC. Its protein product is CASTWYGQDYNEQFF.